The source of this T cell receptor (beta chain) is a study of Tregs in tolerant kidney transplant recipients. Study observations and caveats: The most relevant donor-specific Treg TCRbeta repertoire apparently came from expansion with activated donor B cells.

Mixed chimerism was transient after nonmyeloablative marrow transplants from related graft donors. CD4+CD25+CD127- Tregs, CD4+CD25- non-Tregs, CD4 and CD8 cells were sorted. As for this clone: The antigen remains undetermined.

The CDR3 covers 17 residues. J was trimmed by 5 bases and V by 0 bases; bases with no gene match: 7. CDR1 is LGHNA and CDR2 is YSLEER in the germline V gene. The data were produced by immunoSEQ multiplex PCR, yet TCRdb's version contains in-frame clones alone and is incomplete. The table has approximately 60,000 clones, 87% seen once. This chain links TRBV4-3 with TRBJ2-3, with 11 bases that match TRBD2. The TCR was taken from a human patient who received a combined kidney and bone marrow transplant. Certain T cells may be donor cells from the graft. The source material was CD4+ T cells from blood (PBMCs), sampled 6 months after the transplant. In DNA form, the CDR3 reads TGCGCCAGCAGCCAAGATCTAGGTAGCGGGAGGGGAGATACGCAGTATTTT. This sequence encodes CASSQDLGSGRGDTQYF.